These 10 T cell receptor beta chains came from one sample sequenced in a study of CD8+ T cells in alopecia areata. Once RNA had been extracted, it was reverse transcribed into cDNA to act as the sequencing template. Here immunoSEQ multiplex PCR was the method, and the copy in TCRdb shows in-frame clones only, minus some. Of fewer than 150,000 clones in the sample, 50% to 75% are singletons; the top ten hold under 35%. The sample's treatment: oral pan-JAK inhibitor, 5-10 mg twice daily. The specimen comprised CD8+ T cells sorted from blood, sampled at week 4, from a patient treated with tofacitinib. These receptors were collected from a human donor with alopecia areata.

This chain connects TRBV30 to TRBJ2-3, with D possibly matching TRBD1 (6 bases). There are 14 residues in the CDR3. Germline loops: CDR1 GTSNPN, CDR2 SVGIG (reference sequence). V lost 0 bases and J 5 bases, leaving 12 bases between the germline ends. The CDR3 nucleotides read TGTGCCTGGAGTGTACTAGGGGGTGGAGATACGCAGTATTTT. It encodes CAWSVLGGGDTQYF.

This clone was seen more than once but under ten times. The rearrangement links TRBV30 to TRBJ1-2; D is uncertain. The germline V and J ends were trimmed by 0 bases and 4 bases, with 6 bases remaining between them. The CDR3 length is 12 residues. Germline CDR1 reads GTSNPN; CDR2 reads SVGIG (reference sequence). Here the CDR3 reads CAWSVNLYGYTF. CDR3 sequence (DNA): TGTGCCTGGAGTGTCAACCTCTATGGCTACACCTTC.

This chain connects TRBV11-2 to TRBJ2-1; no definite D call. Germline V gene lookup returns CDR1 SGHAT and CDR2 FQNNGV. V gave up 4 bases and J gave up 8 bases, with 9 bases separating them. CDR3 length equals 12 residues. CDR3 in amino acids: CASSSLLHEQFF. In DNA form, the CDR3 reads TGTGCCAGCAGCTCACTATTGCATGAGCAGTTCTTC. Complete variable domain (other parts from reference TRBV11-2 and TRBJ2-1): EAGVAQSPRYKIIEKRQSVAFWCNPISGHATLYWYQQILGQGPKLLIQFQNNGVVDDSQLPKDRFSAERLKGVDSTLKIQPAKLEDSAVYLCASSSLLHEQFFGPGTRLTVL.

The chain combines TRBV7-9 with TRBJ2-2; the D is unclear. Trimming removed 2 bases at V and 3 bases at J, with 7 bases between. The CDR3 extends over 14 amino acids. CDR1 and CDR2 (germline): SEHNR, FQNEAQ (reference sequence). The CDR3 here is CASSLSEYTGELFF. The CDR3, as DNA: TGTGCCAGCAGCTTAAGCGAGTACACCGGGGAGCTGTTTTTT.

This chain uses TRBV2 with TRBJ2-2; D perhaps matches TRBD1 (6 bases). Per the germline V gene, CDR1 is SNHLY and CDR2 is FYNNEI. This CDR3 spans 15 amino acids. The V end was cut by 8 bases, the J end by 0 bases, with 13 bases between. The CDR3, as DNA: TGTGCCAGCTCTACCGGGACACCGAACACCGGGGAGCTGTTTTTT. Protein: CASSTGTPNTGELFF.

This clone has only a few counts. The gene calls are TRBV29-1 and TRBJ1-2; D not resolved. CDR3 length equals 11 residues. Trimming stripped 7 bases from V and 8 bases from J, with 14 bases between. Germline values: CDR1 SQVTM, CDR2 ANQGSEA. DNA for the CDR3: TGCAGCGCCGGGCCCCAAGGCGGCTACACCTTC. Protein: CSAGPQGGYTF.

This clone occurred once. Written as DNA, the CDR3 is TGCAGTGCTAGAGAAGGCTATGGCTACACCTTC. Translated, it gives CSAREGYGYTF. The chain uses TRBV20-1 and TRBJ1-2; D unclear. The CDR3 totals 11 residues. Germline assignment: CDR1 DFQATT and CDR2 SNEGSKA (reference sequence). Between the trimmed V and J ends, which lost 0 bases and 4 bases, there was a span of 3 bases.

About this clone: The junction departs from germline at one end; a sequencing error may be responsible. The chain is built from TRBV29-1 and TRBJ2-5, with 9 bases lining up with TRBD2. In germline, CDR1 is SQVTM, CDR2 ANQGSEA. The CDR3 consists of 13 residues. The CDR3, as DNA: TGTGGAGCCGGCGGGGGGGCGGAAGAGACCCAGTACTTC. Its translation is CGAGGGAEETQYF.

The V call is TRBV12-5, the J call TRBJ2-5; 11 bases are a match to TRBD1. Germline assignment: CDR1 LGHNT and CDR2 FRNRAP. The junction had 4 bases not matched to a gene; V was cut back by 6 bases and J by 1 base. This CDR3 region has 15 residues. CDR3 in amino acids: CASGPGTGGQETQYF. CDR3 nucleotide sequence: TGTGCTAGTGGCCCAGGGACAGGGGGCCAAGAGACCCAGTACTTC.

The V gene is TRBV30, the J gene TRBJ2-1; D could derive from TRBD1 or TRBD2 (6 bases each). V was shortened by 0 bases and J by 2 bases, with 8 bases between the two germline ends. CDR3 size: 14 residues. CDR1 and CDR2 from the germline V gene are GTSNPN and SVGIG (reference sequence). The CDR3 region is CAWSVGGTYNEQFF. The DNA of the CDR3 is TGTGCCTGGAGTGTAGGGGGGACCTACAATGAGCAGTTCTTC. Looking up the rest from reference TRBV30 and TRBJ2-1 gives the full variable domain: SQTIHQWPATLVQPVGSPLSLECTVEGTSNPNLYWYRQAAGRGLQLLFYSVGIGQISSEVPQNLSASRPQDRQFILSSKKLLLSDSGFYLCAWSVGGTYNEQFFGPGTRLTVL.